This TCR beta chain was captured in a study of CD8+CD57+ T cells in acquired aplastic anemia. Background on the study: The study obtained an average of about 3.2 ug of DNA from sorted CD4+ and CD8+ cells. Study findings and constraints: Researchers report that 25 to 35 CD8+ CDR3 sequences appeared in both patients and controls.

Both TCR beta VDJ combination and CDR3 sequence profiling were carried out. Genomic DNA was the template for this profiling. TCRdb redid the calling of the reads with MiXCR, one entry per CDR3 protein. The sample has around 120,000 distinct CDR3 sequences; almost 40% are singletons. CDR3 length: 15 residues. The germline CDR1 and CDR2 sequences are SGHNT and YENEEA. Trimming pared 0 bases from V and 8 bases from J, leaving 14 bases between. Selection for sequencing was limited to patients who had shown CD8+CD57+ cell expansion by flow cytometry. This clonotype came up many times. What it binds is not known.

Sequencing was done on a sample of sorted CD4+, CD8+, or CD8+CD57+ T cells (not recorded which) from PBMCs. The chain recombines TRBV11-3 with TRBJ2-1, with D perhaps TRBD1 or TRBD2 (6 bases each). The clonotype originates from a human donor with aplastic anemia. The CDR3 DNA reads TGTGCCAGCAGCTTAGATGGGGGGCGGGGTGATGAGCAGTTCTTC. It yields the protein CASSLDGGRGDEQFF.